The source of this TCR beta chain is a study of shared clonotypes between healthy human individuals. Assay: immunoSEQ multiplex PCR; the TCRdb copy retains only in-frame clones and omits some. The table has 1 million to 1.3 million clones, about 80% seen once. CDR3 length: 13 residues. The germline V gene encodes CDR1 KGHSH and CDR2 LQKENI. As to this clone: An end of the junction differs from the germline gene, which may be a read error. The sample has other DNA sequences that encode this CDR3 too.

This receptor was identified in a man aged 18 to 29 in good health. Some clones in this sample may be carry-over from other donors' samples. The chain recombines TRBV18 with TRBJ2-5, with 7 bases that match TRBD1. Sequencing used memory CD4+ T cells from PBMCs. The subset was: CD45RA-negative fraction. This CDR3 is CASSPQGQETQYF. The DNA of the CDR3 is TGTGCCAGCTCGCCACAGGGGCAAGAGACCCAGTACTTC.